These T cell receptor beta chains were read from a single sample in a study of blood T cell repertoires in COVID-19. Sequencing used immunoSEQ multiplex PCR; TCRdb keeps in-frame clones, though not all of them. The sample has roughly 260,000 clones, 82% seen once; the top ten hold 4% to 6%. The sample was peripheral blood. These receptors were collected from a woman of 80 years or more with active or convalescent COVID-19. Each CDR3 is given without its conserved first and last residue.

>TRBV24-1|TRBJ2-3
ATSDPGQGTDTQY
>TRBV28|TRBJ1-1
ASSLGLLRAGVGTEAF
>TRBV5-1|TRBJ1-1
ASSLVGPLNTEAF
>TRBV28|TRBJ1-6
ASSPGGAQNSPLH
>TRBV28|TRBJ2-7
ASSISQGSYEQY
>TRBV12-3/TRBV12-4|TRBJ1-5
ASSFGEDQPQH
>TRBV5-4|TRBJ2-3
ASSLGLAGDNTQY
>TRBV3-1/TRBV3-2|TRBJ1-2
ASSQATGNYGYT
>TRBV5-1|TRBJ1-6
ASSLGGRGSFSPLH
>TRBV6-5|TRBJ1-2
ATRTGPYGYT
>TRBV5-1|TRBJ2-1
ASSLGTRGQEQF
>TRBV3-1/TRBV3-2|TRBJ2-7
ASSLRDRVDEQY
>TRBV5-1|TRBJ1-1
ASSPLQGAEAF
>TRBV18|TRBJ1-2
ASSPGQGESYGYT
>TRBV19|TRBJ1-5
ASSIGGTVFLAQH
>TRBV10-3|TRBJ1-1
AISESDRGPTEAF
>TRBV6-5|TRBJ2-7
ASGLGGEQY
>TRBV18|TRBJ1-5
ASSSGGGPQH
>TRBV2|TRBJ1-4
ASLGPINEKLF
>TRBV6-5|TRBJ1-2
ASRQGTGGSIGYT
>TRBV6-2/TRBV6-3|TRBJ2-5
ASSRTSGRFQETQY
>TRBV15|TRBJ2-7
ATSRVRLADSYEQY
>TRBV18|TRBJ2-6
ASSLDRTGANVLT
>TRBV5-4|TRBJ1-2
ASSSAEYYGYT
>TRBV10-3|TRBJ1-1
AIRDREGMNTEAF
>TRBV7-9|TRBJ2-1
ASSRPGLATHEQF
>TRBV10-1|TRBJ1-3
ASSEEGIQTSGNTIY
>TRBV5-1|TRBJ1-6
ASSWRDRDNSPLH
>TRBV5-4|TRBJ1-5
ASSLKGGSQPQH
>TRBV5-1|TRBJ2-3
ASSPDRGTDTQY
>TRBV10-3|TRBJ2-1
AISGGLAGGQF
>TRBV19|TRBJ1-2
ASSISGYGGYT
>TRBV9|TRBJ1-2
ASSVVMTTRGYT
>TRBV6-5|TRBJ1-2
ASRLQGSRGYT
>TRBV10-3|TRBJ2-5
AISESGRDQETQY
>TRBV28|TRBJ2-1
ASSRRQIHEQF
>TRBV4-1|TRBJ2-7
ASSHLTGESYEQY
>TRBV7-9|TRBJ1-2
ASSLVVRQGAYYGYT
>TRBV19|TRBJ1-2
ASSMGQGSNYGYT
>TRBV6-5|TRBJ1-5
ASQGRGGDNQPQH
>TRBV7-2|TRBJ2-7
ASTPGQSSAY
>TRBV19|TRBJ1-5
ASHRETGNNQPQH
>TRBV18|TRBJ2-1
ASSPPGLAGEFDEQF
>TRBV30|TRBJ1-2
AWRETGDQGYT
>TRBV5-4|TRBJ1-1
ASSLARTGLTEAF
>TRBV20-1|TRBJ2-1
SHYGDEQF
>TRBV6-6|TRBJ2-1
ASSYRTGGSGEQF
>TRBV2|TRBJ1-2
ATRSGTGDGYT
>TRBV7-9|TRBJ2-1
ASSAAGYEQF
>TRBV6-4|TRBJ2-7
ASSDSGQGYTRVY
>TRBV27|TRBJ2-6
ASSLGWGTTGANVLT
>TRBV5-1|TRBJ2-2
ASSPRAGWELF
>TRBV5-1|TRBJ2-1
ASSFRQLDEQF
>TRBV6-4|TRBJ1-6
ASSENGGGNSPLH
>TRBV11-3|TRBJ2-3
ASSLGTSGGSRTDTQY
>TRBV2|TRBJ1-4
ASRSRGATNEKLF